This T cell receptor beta chain stems from a study of Graves' ophthalmopathy and Graves' hyperthyroidism. In the study overall: Ahead of any treatment, peripheral blood was obtained at the initial diagnosis.

TCR beta CDR3 regions were amplified from RNA transcripts. Amplification began with first-round RT-PCR using HTBI primers, then second-round multiplex PCR was performed. TCRdb reanalysed the multiplex PCR reads using MiXCR and keeps one entry per CDR3 protein. The data contain hundreds of thousands of distinct CDR3 sequences, about a fifth of them singletons. This clonotype was recorded at least ten times. Hyperthyroidism patients were newly diagnosed, ill under 2 months, and aged 18 to 65 years. Excluded were patients with other autoimmune diseases, uncontrolled infections, pregnancy or lactation. The diagnostic workup employed clinical symptoms, serum thyroxine, TRAb, thyroid ultrasound and orbital computed tomography. Material: peripheral blood. The sequence was obtained from a young woman with stable Graves' hyperthyroidism. Some clones in this sample may be carry-over from other donors' samples.

CDR3 coding DNA: TGTGCCAGCAGTTACGGGACAGGGGGCTTCACTGAAGCTTTCTTT. Amino acid sequence: CASSYGTGGFTEAFF. The chain links TRBV6-2 or TRBV6-3 to TRBJ1-1; 12 bases are shared with TRBD1. Per the germline V gene, CDR1 is MNHEY and CDR2 is SVGEGT. The CDR3 consists of 15 residues. After removal of 2 bases from V and 4 bases from J, the junction contained 2 bases not matched to a gene.